This T cell receptor beta chain was documented in a study of cytomegalovirus exposure and HLA in healthy donors. Findings of the study overall: 16,951 TCR beta sequences were associated with HLA alleles at 0.05 false discovery rate in a later analysis.

The CDR3 totals 14 residues. Germline loops: CDR1 SGHNT, CDR2 YENEEA. The J segment lost 9 bases and the V segment lost 5 bases, leaving 9 bases of the junction unmatched. About this clone itself: Its antigen is unknown.

Primers for the PCR totalled 60 Vbeta and 13 Jbeta. Sequencing used immunoSEQ multiplex PCR; TCRdb keeps in-frame clones, though not all of them. The sample includes approximately 67,000 clones, over 75% of them seen just once. The clonotype comes from a woman in her thirties in good health and CMV-seropositive. The sample was PBMCs. The V call is TRBV11-3, the J call TRBJ2-1; 8 nucleotides line up with TRBD2. CDR3: CASSPTRLAPEQFF. The DNA for the CDR3 is TGTGCCAGCAGCCCCACCCGACTAGCGCCTGAGCAGTTCTTC.